This T cell receptor beta chain was identified in a study of beta chain features in type 1 diabetes. Germline V gives CDR1 SNHLY, CDR2 FYNNEI. CDR3 length equals 17 residues. Losses at the gene ends were 7 bases for V and 6 bases for J; bases not matched to a gene: 15. CD45RO/CCR7/CD25/CD127/CD95/CD27 staining was used to isolate CD4+ naive, central memory, regulatory and stem cell-like memory cells by sorting. Study-wide points: The question left open here concerned HLA type influencing TCRB rearrangement. In patients and controls equally, PCR might favor templates that are shorter. Compared with healthy donors, patients appeared to share more similar naive, central memory and regulatory TCRB repertoires.

Of the isolated RNA, all was reverse transcribed, and so the sequenced material was expressed TCRB transcripts. This table comes from immunoSEQ multiplex PCR, and its TCRdb copy is limited to in-frame clones, with some not included. The profile covers some 150,000 clones, with 9.5% to 10% appearing a single time and 0.55% to 0.75% taken by the ten largest. This clone appeared a few times. The antigen is unknown. The receptor was derived from a woman aged 40 to 55 in good health. The sample was central memory CD4+ T cells from blood. The V gene is TRBV2, the J gene TRBJ1-6; 7 bases line up with TRBD1. In nucleotides, the CDR3 is TGTGCCAGCAAACGCATAGCAGGGCCAGGGGGTAATTCACCCCTCCACTTT. Translating it yields CASKRIAGPGGNSPLHF. Full variable domain (missing parts from reference TRBV2 and TRBJ1-6): EPEVTQTPSHQVTQMGQEVILRCVPISNHLYFYWYRQILGQKVEFLVSFYNNEISEKSEIFDDQFSVERPDGSNFTLKIRSTKLEDSAMYFCASKRIAGPGGNSPLHFGNGTRLTVT.